The rows below give T cell receptor beta chains drawn from one sample of a study of long-term antiretroviral therapy in people with HIV. Using immunoSEQ multiplex PCR, the repertoire was profiled, and TCRdb retains in-frame clones only, with some absent. Among some 31,000 clones listed, around 97% were seen once. The sequencing here drew on unsorted PBMCs, taken 6.9 years after starting antiretroviral therapy. These receptor sequences come from a young man with HIV. Each CDR3 is given with its conserved first and last residue. The D gene is left open where the match is weak. The listing skips clone size in some rows; elsewhere it reads once, few, many or a size class.

abundance | j_gene | v_gene | d_gene | CDR3nt | CDR3aa
. | TRBJ2-3 | TRBV7-2 | . | TGTGCCAGCAGCTTAGGGGGGCCGGGACCAATTGGATATTTT | CASSLGGPGPIGYF
. | TRBJ2-5 | TRBV7-3 | . | TGTGCCAGCAGCTTAATGGAGGCATCACTCCGGGGGGAGACCCAGTACTTC | CASSLMEASLRGETQYF
. | TRBJ1-5 | TRBV19 | . | TGTGCCAGTAGTCCGGGGTCAAGCAATCAGCCCCAGCATTTT | CASSPGSSNQPQHF
. | TRBJ1-4 | TRBV4-1 | . | TGCGCCAGCAGCCCGGGGGGCTCTAATGAAAAACTGTTTTTT | CASSPGGSNEKLFF
once | TRBJ1-2 | TRBV7-9 | TRBD1 | TGTGCCAGCAGAGAAGACAGGGTATTTGGCTACACCTTC | CASREDRVFGYTF
. | TRBJ2-1 | TRBV9 | . | TGTGCCAGCAGCGTAGAGGCTAATTACAATGAGCAGTTCTTC | CASSVEANYNEQFF
. | TRBJ2-7 | TRBV29-1 | . | TGCAGCGTTGAGGGTTTAACGGGCTTGAACTACGAGCAGTACTTC | CSVEGLTGLNYEQYF
. | TRBJ2-3 | TRBV15 | . | TGTGCCACCAGCAGAGATCGTGGAGATACGCAGTATTTT | CATSRDRGDTQYF
. | TRBJ2-1 | TRBV2 | . | TGTGCCAGCAGTGTAGGGACCACGAGCTCCTACAATGAGCAGTTCTTC | CASSVGTTSSYNEQFF
. | TRBJ1-1 | TRBV29-1 | . | TGCAGCGTTGTAGAGACAGGTGGGCGCGACACTGAAGCTTTCTTT | CSVVETGGRDTEAFF
. | TRBJ1-5 | TRBV19 | . | TGTGCCAGTAGTGTCTCAGCCAGGGGAATCGGGAATCAGCCCCAGCATTTT | CASSVSARGIGNQPQHF
once | TRBJ2-3 | TRBV4-3 | TRBD2 | TGCGCCAGCAGCCTCTCTACCTTTAGCGGGAAAGGGGAAAGGGCAGATACGCAGTATTTT | CASSLSTFSGKGERADTQYF
. | TRBJ2-2 | TRBV7-9 | . | TGTGCCACCCCTCAAGGACAGCCATCCGGGGAGCTGTTTTTT | CATPQGQPSGELFF
. | TRBJ1-1 | TRBV7-8 | . | TGTGCCAGCAGCCGGGACCGGAACACTGAAGCTTTCTTT | CASSRDRNTEAFF
. | TRBJ2-1 | TRBV13 | TRBD2 | TGTGCCAGCAGCTTATTCGAGCGGGAAATCTACAATGAGCAGTTCTTC | CASSLFEREIYNEQFF
once | TRBJ2-5 | TRBV2 | TRBD2 | TGTGCCAGCAGTGAAGGCGGGGGGGCCTTGGAGACCCAGTACTTC | CASSEGGGALETQYF
. | TRBJ1-1 | TRBV4-3 | . | TGCGCCAGCAGCCAAGAACCGGGCCTCAACACTGAAGCTTTCTTT | CASSQEPGLNTEAFF
. | TRBJ2-2 | TRBV7-9 | . | TGTGCCAGCAGTTCCTATTTGGATGGGGAGCTGTTTTTT | CASSSYLDGELFF
. | TRBJ2-3 | TRBV9 | TRBD1 | TGTGCCAGCAGCGCGACAGGGGAGGTAGATACGCAGTATTTT | CASSATGEVDTQYF
. | TRBJ2-2 | TRBV19 | . | TGTGCCAGTAGTATCACTCTTCCCGGGGAGCTGTTTTTT | CASSITLPGELFF
. | TRBJ1-2 | TRBV7-9 | . | TGTGCCAGCAGCTTTCAGTATGGCTACACCTTC | CASSFQYGYTF
once | TRBJ1-1 | TRBV9 | . | TGTGCCAGCAGCGTCCGGGACTACACTGAAGCTTTCTTT | CASSVRDYTEAFF
. | TRBJ1-1 | TRBV28 | . | TGTGCCAGCAGTCCGGGACATGAAGCTTTCTTT | CASSPGHEAFF
once | TRBJ2-7 | TRBV5-1 | TRBD1 | TGCGCCAGCAGCTCCGGGACAGGGGACCACGAGCAGTACTTC | CASSSGTGDHEQYF
. | TRBJ1-2 | TRBV19 | . | TGTGCCAGTAGCCCTCGGACGGTCGTGGGCTACACCTTC | CASSPRTVVGYTF
. | TRBJ1-1 | TRBV9 | . | TGTGCCAGCAGCGTAAGGCCGGGCATGGCTGAAGCTTTCTTT | CASSVRPGMAEAFF
. | TRBJ1-2 | TRBV7-9 | . | TGTGCCAGCAGCTTAGCGACTGCGTATGGCTACACCTTC | CASSLATAYGYTF
. | TRBJ2-7 | TRBV4-2 | . | TGTGCCAGCAGCCAAGATAGCGGATTCTACGAGCAGTACTTC | CASSQDSGFYEQYF
. | TRBJ2-3 | TRBV7-3 | . | TGTGCCAGCAGCTTATGGGGCGGGACTACAGATACGCAGTATTTT | CASSLWGGTTDTQYF
. | TRBJ1-2 | TRBV6-5 | . | TGTGCCAGCAGTTACAATGGCGACTATGGCTACACCTTC | CASSYNGDYGYTF
. | TRBJ1-1 | TRBV19 | . | TGTGCCAGTAGTAAGTTAGTGGACACCCACCCCATGAACACTGAAGCTTTCTTT | CASSKLVDTHPMNTEAFF
. | TRBJ2-2 | TRBV4-1 | . | TGCGCCAGCCAGCGGGTAACCGGGGAGCTGTTTTTT | CASQRVTGELFF
. | TRBJ1-4 | TRBV27 | TRBD1 | TGTGCCTCGGGACAGGGGCCAGAGGAAAAACTGTTTTTT | CASGQGPEEKLFF
. | TRBJ1-2 | TRBV9 | . | TGTGCCAGCAGCGGCGCGGCTGCGGCCATCTATGGCTACACCTTC | CASSGAAAAIYGYTF
. | TRBJ1-5 | TRBV2 | . | TGTGCCAGCAGTGAAATATCAGGGACGTATCAGCCCCAGCATTTT | CASSEISGTYQPQHF
. | TRBJ2-5 | TRBV6-6 | . | TGTGCCAGCAGTCCCACGGGGGACGGGACCCAGTACTTC | CASSPTGDGTQYF
. | TRBJ1-1 | TRBV19 | . | TGTGCCAGTAGTATAGAAGGTGTGAACACTGAAGCTTTCTTT | CASSIEGVNTEAFF
. | TRBJ2-7 | TRBV14 | . | TGTGCCAGCAGCCAACAGACCAATGGGTACGAGCAGTACTTC | CASSQQTNGYEQYF
. | TRBJ1-4 | TRBV7-2 | . | TGTGCCAGCAGCCCACGACTGTCAACTAATGAAAAACTGTTTTTT | CASSPRLSTNEKLFF
. | TRBJ2-5 | TRBV12-5 | . | TGTGCTAGTGGTTTGGTACCGGAACGGACCCAGTACTTC | CASGLVPERTQYF